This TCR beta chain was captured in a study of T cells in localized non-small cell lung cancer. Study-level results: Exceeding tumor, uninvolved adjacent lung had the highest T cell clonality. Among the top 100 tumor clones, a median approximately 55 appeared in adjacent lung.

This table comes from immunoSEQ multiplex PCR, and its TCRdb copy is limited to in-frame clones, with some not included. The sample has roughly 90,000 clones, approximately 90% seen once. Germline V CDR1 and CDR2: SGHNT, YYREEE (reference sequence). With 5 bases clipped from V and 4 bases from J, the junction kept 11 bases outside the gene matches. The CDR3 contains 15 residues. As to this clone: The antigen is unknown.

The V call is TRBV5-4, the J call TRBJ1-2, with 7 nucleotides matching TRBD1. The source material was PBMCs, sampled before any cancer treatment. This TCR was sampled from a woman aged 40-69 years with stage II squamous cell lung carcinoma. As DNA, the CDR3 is TGTGCCAGCAGGGGGACCGGGACAGTAGGCTATGGCTACACCTTC. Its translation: CASRGTGTVGYGYTF.